This T cell receptor beta chain was sequenced in a study of T cells in Graves' hyperthyroidism and ophthalmopathy. Ophthalmopathy patients showed a Clinical Activity Score of at least 3, NOSPECS grade of at least 4 and duration under 3 months. RNA transcripts served as the template for amplifying TCR beta CDR3 regions. Carried out on the TCR CDR3, a first-round RT-PCR used the HTBI primer set. TCRdb independently ran MiXCR on the multiplex PCR reads; one entry per CDR3 protein. The sample lists 300,000 to 400,000 distinct CDR3 sequences, approximately 15% occurring once. This clonotype has ten or more counts. J was trimmed by 4 bases and V by 6 bases; bases with no gene match: 15. CDR3 size: 17 residues. From germline, CDR1 is SNHLY and CDR2 FYNNEI.

V gene TRBV2 combines with J gene TRBJ2-1; TRBD1 agrees at 7 bases. Source material: blood. This sequence originates from a woman aged 25 to 39 with Graves' ophthalmopathy. The chain's CDR3 is CASRTDRVNSRYNEQFF. CDR3 sequence (DNA): TGTGCCAGCAGGACCGACAGGGTTAACTCTCGGTACAATGAGCAGTTCTTC.